Following are 9 T cell receptor beta chains from one sample sequenced in a study of T cells in narcolepsy. Method: immunoSEQ multiplex PCR; TCRdb's copy keeps in-frame clones and lacks some. The sample contains about 33,000 clones, 84% of which appear only once. The sample consisted of CD45RA- memory CD4+ T cells from PBMCs. All receptors derive from a human donor with narcolepsy.

This rearrangement joins TRBV30 to TRBJ2-1, with unresolved D. Trimming removed 1 base from V and 8 bases from J, with 12 bases in between. Germline V gives CDR1 GTSNPN, CDR2 SVGIG (reference sequence). This CDR3 is 13 amino acids long. CDR3 DNA sequence: TGTGCCTGGAGTGGGGCCTGGCCGGATGAGCAGTTCTTC. Encoded protein: CAWSGAWPDEQFF.

The chain employs TRBV7-2 and TRBJ2-3; D uncertain. There are 12 residues in the CDR3. In germline, CDR1 is SGHTA, CDR2 FQGNSA. Trimming pared 5 bases from V and 8 bases from J, leaving 11 bases between. CDR3 in amino acids: CASSAQHRTQYF. The CDR3 DNA sequence: TGTGCCAGCAGCGCTCAGCACCGTACGCAGTATTTT.

The gene calls are TRBV28 and TRBJ2-7, with 9 bases matching TRBD1. V lost 2 bases, J lost 3 bases, and 5 bases stayed unmatched. The CDR3 spans 15 residues. Germline CDR1 is MDHEN and CDR2 is SYDVKM. Here the CDR3 reads CASSLQDRGIYEQYF. For the CDR3, the DNA is TGTGCCAGCAGTTTACAGGACAGGGGCATCTACGAGCAGTACTTC.

The CDR3 loop is CASSVGLGSGNTIYF. The DNA of the CDR3 is TGTGCCAGCAGCGTGGGGCTGGGCTCTGGAAACACCATATATTTT. The J gene is TRBJ1-3, the V gene TRBV11-2; D perhaps matches TRBD1 (5 bases). V was cut by 5 bases and J by 0 bases, with 11 bases left in between. In germline, CDR1 is SGHAT, CDR2 FQNNGV. The CDR3 extends over 15 amino acids.

The V and J genes are TRBV7-8 and TRBJ2-1; D gene unclear. CDR3 size: 13 residues. The V end lost 5 bases, the J end lost 1 base, and 6 bases lay between the germline ends. Germline values: CDR1 SGHVS, CDR2 FQNEAQ. The CDR3 bases are TGTGCCAGCAGCCCCCGGTCCTACAATGAGCAGTTCTTC. Protein: CASSPRSYNEQFF.

The chain combines TRBV19 with TRBJ2-2, with a weak D call TRBD2 (5 bases). Germline V gene sequence: CDR1 LNHDA, CDR2 SQIVND (reference sequence). The length of the CDR3 is 13 residues. V lost 3 bases, J lost 4 bases, and 6 bases lay in between. The CDR3 DNA is TGTGCCAGTAGTATCGGAGGCACCGGGGAGCTGTTTTTT. This codes for CASSIGGTGELFF.

The chain carries TRBV9 and TRBJ2-1, with D perhaps matching TRBD1 or TRBD2 (6 bases each). Trimming removed 4 bases from V and 4 bases from J, with 15 bases in between. The CDR3 extends over 15 amino acids. In germline, CDR1 is SGDLS, CDR2 YYNGEE. The CDR3 nucleotides are TGTGCCAGCAGCCTCCAAGGGGGGCTTTACAATGAGCAGTTCTTC. Translation gives CASSLQGGLYNEQFF.

DNA for the CDR3: TGTGCCAGCAGCTTGGTATCCAGGGGCTATGGCTACACCTTC. Its translation is CASSLVSRGYGYTF. The chain employs TRBV5-6 and TRBJ1-2; D might be TRBD1 (6 bases). V was clipped by 0 bases and J by 4 bases, with 10 bases between them. Germline V gene sequence: CDR1 SGHDT, CDR2 YYEEEE. The length of the CDR3 is 14 residues.

This chain links TRBV29-1 with TRBJ1-1, with D possibly matching TRBD1 (5 bases). Germline lookup yields CDR1 SQVTM and CDR2 ANQGSEA. V was pared by 4 bases and J by 0 bases, with 12 bases between. CDR3 size: 14 residues. CDR3 protein: CSVVSGIMNTEAFF. The CDR3 DNA reads TGCAGCGTTGTGTCAGGGATCATGAACACTGAAGCTTTCTTT.